This TCR beta chain originates from a study of beta chain features in type 1 diabetes. Study-wide results and limits: Insertion counts at VDJ junctions were lower in type 1 diabetes patients, who also showed more deletions there. TCRB CDR3s were moderately but significantly shorter in Type 1 diabetes patients in all four CD4+ subsets. TCRB repertoires of naive, central memory and Treg cells appeared more similar among patients than among healthy donors.

What was sequenced were expressed TCRB transcripts, since all of the isolated RNA had been reverse transcribed. The repertoire was sequenced with immunoSEQ multiplex PCR; TCRdb's copy has only in-frame clones and lacks some. The data show approximately 170,000 clones, approximately 7.9% seen once. A word on this clone: Its antigen is not known.

The V end lost 2 bases, the J end lost 2 bases, and 12 bases lay between the germline ends. The germline gives CDR1 SGHRS, CDR2 YFSETQ. The CDR3 sequence is 15 residues long. The V call is TRBV5-1, the J call TRBJ2-3; no clear D. The origin of this receptor is a man between 18 and 29 years old with type 1 diabetes. The sample taken for sequencing was central memory CD4+ T cells from blood. CDR3 amino acids: CASSFSKPNTDTQYF. In DNA form, the CDR3 reads TGCGCCAGCAGCTTCTCTAAGCCCAACACAGATACGCAGTATTTT.